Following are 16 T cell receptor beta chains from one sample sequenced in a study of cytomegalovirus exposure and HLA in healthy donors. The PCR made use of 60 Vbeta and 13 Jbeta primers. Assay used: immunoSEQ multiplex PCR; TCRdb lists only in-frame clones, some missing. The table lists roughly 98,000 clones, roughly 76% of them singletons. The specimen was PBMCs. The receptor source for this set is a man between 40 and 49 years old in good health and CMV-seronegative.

CDR3 nucleotides: TGTGCCAGCAGTGTCCGGGGAAACACCGGGGAGCTGTTTTTT. It encodes CASSVRGNTGELFF. The chain carries TRBV9 and TRBJ2-2; tentatively, D is TRBD2 (5 bases). Germline V gene data show CDR1 as SGDLS and CDR2 as YYNGEE. The CDR3 totals 14 residues. V lost 5 bases and J lost 2, with 10 bases in between.

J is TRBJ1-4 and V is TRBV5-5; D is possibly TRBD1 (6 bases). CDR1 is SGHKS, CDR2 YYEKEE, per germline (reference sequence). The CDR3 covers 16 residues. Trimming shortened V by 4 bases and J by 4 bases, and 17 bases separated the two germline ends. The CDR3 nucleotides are TGTGCCAGCAGCCTGGCCTTACAGGGAGTTAATGAAAAACTGTTTTTT. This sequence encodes CASSLALQGVNEKLFF.

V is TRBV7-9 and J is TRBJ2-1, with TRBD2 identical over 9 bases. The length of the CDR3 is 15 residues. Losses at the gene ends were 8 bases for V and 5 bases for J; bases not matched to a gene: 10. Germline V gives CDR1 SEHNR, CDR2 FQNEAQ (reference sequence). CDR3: CASLRSGGPNNEQFF. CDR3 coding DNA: TGTGCCAGCCTTCGAAGCGGGGGGCCAAACAATGAGCAGTTCTTC.

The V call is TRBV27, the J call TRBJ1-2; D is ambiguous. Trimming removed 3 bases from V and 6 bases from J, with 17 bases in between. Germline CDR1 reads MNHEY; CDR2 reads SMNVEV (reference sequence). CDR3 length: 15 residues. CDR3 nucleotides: TGTGCCAGCAGTTTCTCAGAGAAGAGACTAAATGGCTACACCTTC. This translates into CASSFSEKRLNGYTF.

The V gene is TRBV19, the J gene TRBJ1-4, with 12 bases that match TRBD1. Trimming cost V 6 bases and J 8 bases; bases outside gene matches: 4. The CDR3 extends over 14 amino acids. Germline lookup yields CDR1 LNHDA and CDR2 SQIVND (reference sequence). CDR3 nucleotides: TGTGCCAGTAGCACGGGACAGGGGGCGGAAAAACTGTTTTTT. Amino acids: CASSTGQGAEKLFF.

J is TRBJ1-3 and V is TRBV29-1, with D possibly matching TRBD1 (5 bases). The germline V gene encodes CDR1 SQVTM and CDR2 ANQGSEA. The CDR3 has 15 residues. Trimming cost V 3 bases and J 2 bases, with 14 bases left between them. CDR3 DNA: TGCAGCGTTGATGTTGCAGGGCAACCTGGAAACACCATATATTTT. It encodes CSVDVAGQPGNTIYF. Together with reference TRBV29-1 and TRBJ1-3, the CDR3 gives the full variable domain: SAVISQKPSRDICQRGTSLTIQCQVDSQVTMMFWYRQQPGQSLTLIATANQGSEATYESGFVIDKFPISRPNLTFSTLTVSNMSPEDSSIYLCSVDVAGQPGNTIYFGEGSWLTVV.

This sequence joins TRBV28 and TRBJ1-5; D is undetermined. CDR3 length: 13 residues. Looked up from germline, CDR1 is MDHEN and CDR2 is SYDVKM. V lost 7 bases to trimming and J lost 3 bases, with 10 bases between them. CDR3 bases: TGTGCCAGCATGCACAGAAACAATCAGCCCCAGCATTTT. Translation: CASMHRNNQPQHF.

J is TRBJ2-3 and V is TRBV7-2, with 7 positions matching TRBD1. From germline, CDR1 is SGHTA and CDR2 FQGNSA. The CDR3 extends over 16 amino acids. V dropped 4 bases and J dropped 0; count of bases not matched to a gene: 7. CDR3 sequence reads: CASSSKGTVSTDTQYF. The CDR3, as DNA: TGTGCCAGCAGCTCCAAAGGGACAGTTAGCACAGATACGCAGTATTTT.

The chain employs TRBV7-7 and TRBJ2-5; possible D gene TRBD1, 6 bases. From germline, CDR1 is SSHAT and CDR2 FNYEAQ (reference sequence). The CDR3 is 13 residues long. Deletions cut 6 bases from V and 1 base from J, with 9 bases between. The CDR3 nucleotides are TGTGCCAGCAGACGGGACACCCAAGAGACCCAGTACTTC. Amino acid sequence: CASRRDTQETQYF.

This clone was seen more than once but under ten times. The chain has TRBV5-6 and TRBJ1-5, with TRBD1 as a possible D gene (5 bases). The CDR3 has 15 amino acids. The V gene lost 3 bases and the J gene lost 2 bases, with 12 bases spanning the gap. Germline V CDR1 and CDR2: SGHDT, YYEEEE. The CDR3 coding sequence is TGTGCCAGCAGCTCTCTGGGAGGGGGCAATCAGCCCCAGCATTTT. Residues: CASSSLGGGNQPQHF.

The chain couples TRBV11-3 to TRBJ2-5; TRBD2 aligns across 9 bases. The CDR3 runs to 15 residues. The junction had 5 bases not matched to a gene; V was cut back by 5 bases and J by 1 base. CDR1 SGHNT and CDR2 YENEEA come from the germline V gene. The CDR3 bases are TGTGCCAGCAGCCCGCGGGGGGGGGCCCAAGAGACCCAGTACTTC. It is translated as CASSPRGGAQETQYF.

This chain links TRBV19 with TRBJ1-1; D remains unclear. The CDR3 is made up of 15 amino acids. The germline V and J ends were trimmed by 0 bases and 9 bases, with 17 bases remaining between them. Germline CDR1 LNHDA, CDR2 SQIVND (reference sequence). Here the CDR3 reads CASSIDRSEEPKAFF. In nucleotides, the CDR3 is TGTGCCAGTAGTATAGATCGGAGCGAGGAGCCTAAAGCTTTCTTT.

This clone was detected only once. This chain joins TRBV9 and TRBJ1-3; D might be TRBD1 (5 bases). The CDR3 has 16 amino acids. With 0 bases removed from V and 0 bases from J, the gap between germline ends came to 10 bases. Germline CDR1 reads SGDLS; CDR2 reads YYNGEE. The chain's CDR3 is CASSVGGGYSGNTIYF. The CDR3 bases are TGTGCCAGCAGCGTAGGCGGGGGATACTCTGGAAACACCATATATTTT.

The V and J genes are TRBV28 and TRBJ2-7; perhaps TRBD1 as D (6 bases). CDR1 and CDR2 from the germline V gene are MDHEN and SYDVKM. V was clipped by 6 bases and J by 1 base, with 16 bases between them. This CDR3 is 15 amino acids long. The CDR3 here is CASRSHGTPSYEQYF. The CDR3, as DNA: TGTGCCAGCAGGTCTCATGGGACACCGTCCTACGAGCAGTACTTC.

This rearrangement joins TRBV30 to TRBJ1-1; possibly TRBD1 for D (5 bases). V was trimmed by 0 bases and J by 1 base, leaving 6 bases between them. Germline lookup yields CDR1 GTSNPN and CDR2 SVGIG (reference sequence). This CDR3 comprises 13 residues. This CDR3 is CAWSVDRNTEAFF. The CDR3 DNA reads TGTGCCTGGAGTGTCGACAGGAACACTGAAGCTTTCTTT.

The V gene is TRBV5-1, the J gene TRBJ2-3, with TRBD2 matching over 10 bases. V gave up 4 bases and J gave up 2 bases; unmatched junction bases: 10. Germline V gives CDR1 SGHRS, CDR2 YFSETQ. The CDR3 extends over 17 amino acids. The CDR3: CASSRTPTSGTTDTQYF. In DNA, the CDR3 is TGCGCCAGCAGCAGGACCCCTACTAGCGGGACCACAGATACGCAGTATTTT.